This T cell receptor (beta chain) emerged from a study of cytomegalovirus exposure and HLA in healthy donors. Overall study findings and caveats: Among immune exposure information, only CMV serostatus was available. In vitro work confirmed that a few CMV-associated chains recognize CMV antigens. In a later analysis, at a false discovery rate of 0.05, 16,951 TCR beta sequences matched HLA alleles.

A word on this clone: Its antigen is not known.

Primers included in the PCR were 60 Vbeta and 13 Jbeta primers. The table came from immunoSEQ multiplex PCR; TCRdb's copy has only in-frame clones and leaves some out. The table includes roughly 180,000 clones, around a tenth detected once. Between the trimmed V and J ends, which lost 8 bases and 0 bases, there was a span of 8 bases. This CDR3 contains 13 residues. CDR1 MNHEY and CDR2 SMNVEV come from the germline V gene (reference sequence). The chain is built from TRBV27 and TRBJ1-3; D remains unclear. Sequencing was carried out using PBMCs. The clonotype was recovered from a woman between 25 and 40 years old in good health and CMV-seropositive. The CDR3 DNA reads as TGTGCCAGCGGTAGCGGCTCTGGAAACACCATATATTTT. This sequence encodes CASGSGSGNTIYF.